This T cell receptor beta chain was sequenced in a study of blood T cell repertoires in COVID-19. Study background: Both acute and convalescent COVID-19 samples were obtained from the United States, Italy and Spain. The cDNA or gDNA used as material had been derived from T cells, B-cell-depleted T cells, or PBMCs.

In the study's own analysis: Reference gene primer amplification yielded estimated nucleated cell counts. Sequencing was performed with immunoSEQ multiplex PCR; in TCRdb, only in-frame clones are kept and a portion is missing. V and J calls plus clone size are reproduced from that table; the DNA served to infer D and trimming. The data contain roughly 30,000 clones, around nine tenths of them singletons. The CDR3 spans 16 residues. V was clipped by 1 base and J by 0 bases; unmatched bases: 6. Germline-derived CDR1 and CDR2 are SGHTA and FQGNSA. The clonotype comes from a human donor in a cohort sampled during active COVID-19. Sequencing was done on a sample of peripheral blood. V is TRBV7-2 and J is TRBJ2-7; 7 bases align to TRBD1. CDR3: CASSLDPGQSSYEQYF. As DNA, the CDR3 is TGTGCCAGCAGCTTAGATCCGGGACAGAGCTCCTACGAGCAGTACTTC.